The rows below give T cell receptor beta chains drawn from one sample of a study of blood T cell repertoires in COVID-19. Repertoires were generated with immunoSEQ multiplex PCR, while TCRdb's copy carries only in-frame clones and drops some. The sample lists tens of thousands of clones, more than 85% seen once, with about 7.8% in the top ten. Sequencing was performed on peripheral blood. The receptors shown here come from an elderly man with active or convalescent COVID-19. Each CDR3 is given with its conserved first and last residue. D genes are given only for firm matches. Rows may omit the clone size; those that give it use once, few, many or a size class.

cdr3_nt: TGCGCCAGCAGTGAGCTAGCGGGAGGGCCGAACACCGGGGAGCTGTTTTTT; cdr3_aa: CASSELAGGPNTGELFF; j_call: TRBJ2-2; cdr3_length: 17; d_call: TRBD2; clone_size: -; v_call: TRBV10-1
cdr3_nt: TGTGCCAGCAGCCCCGAGTCGGTGACAGATACGCAGTATTTT; cdr3_aa: CASSPESVTDTQYF; j_call: TRBJ2-3; cdr3_length: 14; d_call: -; clone_size: -; v_call: TRBV11-2
cdr3_nt: TGTGCCAGCCCCCCGAAATTTCGGGACTTC; cdr3_aa: CASPPKFRDF; j_call: TRBJ2-7; cdr3_length: 10; d_call: -; clone_size: -; v_call: TRBV21-1
cdr3_nt: TGTGCCAGTAGTATAGTGCCCAGGGGTTGGGCAGATACGCAGTATTTT; cdr3_aa: CASSIVPRGWADTQYF; j_call: TRBJ2-3; cdr3_length: 16; d_call: -; clone_size: few; v_call: TRBV19
cdr3_nt: TGCGCCAGCAGCTACCCCTCACAGGGGGTGTATGGCTACACCTTC; cdr3_aa: CASSYPSQGVYGYTF; j_call: TRBJ1-2; cdr3_length: 15; d_call: TRBD1; clone_size: -; v_call: TRBV5-1
cdr3_nt: TGTGCCAGCAGCCAAAGGACAGGGTGGTATGGCTACACCTTC; cdr3_aa: CASSQRTGWYGYTF; j_call: TRBJ1-2; cdr3_length: 14; d_call: TRBD1; clone_size: -; v_call: TRBV11-2
cdr3_nt: TGTGCCAGTAGTATACAGGGGTTGAACACTGAAGCTTTCTTT; cdr3_aa: CASSIQGLNTEAFF; j_call: TRBJ1-1; cdr3_length: 14; d_call: -; clone_size: -; v_call: TRBV19
cdr3_nt: TGTGCCAGCAGCGAATGGACTAGGTCATCAACCGGGGAGCTGTTTTTT; cdr3_aa: CASSEWTRSSTGELFF; j_call: TRBJ2-2; cdr3_length: 16; d_call: TRBD2; clone_size: -; v_call: TRBV3-1/TRBV3-2
cdr3_nt: TGTGCCAGTAGCACCGCCGGGGGATCTGGGGCCAACGTCCTGACTTTC; cdr3_aa: CASSTAGGSGANVLTF; j_call: TRBJ2-6; cdr3_length: 16; d_call: -; clone_size: -; v_call: TRBV19
cdr3_nt: TGTGCCAGCAGAACAGGGGTCACTAACTATGGCTACACCTTC; cdr3_aa: CASRTGVTNYGYTF; j_call: TRBJ1-2; cdr3_length: 14; d_call: TRBD1; clone_size: -; v_call: TRBV28
cdr3_nt: TGTGCCAGCAGCCACGTCGGTTATAATGAAAAACTGTTTTTT; cdr3_aa: CASSHVGYNEKLFF; j_call: TRBJ1-4; cdr3_length: 14; d_call: -; clone_size: -; v_call: TRBV3-1/TRBV3-2
cdr3_nt: TGTGCCAGTAGTATAGTGGGAGACTACAATGAGCAGTTCTTC; cdr3_aa: CASSIVGDYNEQFF; j_call: TRBJ2-1; cdr3_length: 14; d_call: -; clone_size: -; v_call: TRBV19
cdr3_nt: TGCGCCAGCAGGAAAGAGAATCAGCCCCAGCATTTT; cdr3_aa: CASRKENQPQHF; j_call: TRBJ1-5; cdr3_length: 12; d_call: -; clone_size: -; v_call: TRBV10-2
cdr3_nt: TGCGCCAGCAGCTTGAGCGGAAGCTCTGGGGCCAACGTCCTGACTTTC; cdr3_aa: CASSLSGSSGANVLTF; j_call: TRBJ2-6; cdr3_length: 16; d_call: -; clone_size: -; v_call: TRBV5-1
cdr3_nt: TGCAGTGCTAGTGGGGGCCAGCCCCAGCATTTT; cdr3_aa: CSASGGQPQHF; j_call: TRBJ1-5; cdr3_length: 11; d_call: -; clone_size: -; v_call: TRBV20-1
cdr3_nt: TGTGCCAGCAGTAGAGGCGTGAATCAGCCCCAGCATTTT; cdr3_aa: CASSRGVNQPQHF; j_call: TRBJ1-5; cdr3_length: 13; d_call: -; clone_size: -; v_call: TRBV11-2
cdr3_nt: TGTGCCAGCAGCTTTTACGGGGCAGGGGAGGAGACCCAGTACTTC; cdr3_aa: CASSFYGAGEETQYF; j_call: TRBJ2-5; cdr3_length: 15; d_call: -; clone_size: few; v_call: TRBV5-4
cdr3_nt: TGTGCCAGCAGCCAGGCCCAGGCAGATACGCAGTATTTT; cdr3_aa: CASSQAQADTQYF; j_call: TRBJ2-3; cdr3_length: 13; d_call: -; clone_size: -; v_call: TRBV3-1/TRBV3-2
cdr3_nt: TGCGCCAGCAGTGAACAGGGGCCCACAAATACGCAGTATTTT; cdr3_aa: CASSEQGPTNTQYF; j_call: TRBJ2-3; cdr3_length: 14; d_call: TRBD1; clone_size: -; v_call: TRBV10-2
cdr3_nt: TGTGCCAGCAGGAGACAGGGGGTGAATGAAAAACTGTTTTTT; cdr3_aa: CASRRQGVNEKLFF; j_call: TRBJ1-4; cdr3_length: 14; d_call: TRBD1; clone_size: -; v_call: TRBV2
cdr3_nt: TGCGCCAGCAGCTTGGGACAGACGAACACCGGGGAGCTGTTTTTT; cdr3_aa: CASSLGQTNTGELFF; j_call: TRBJ2-2; cdr3_length: 15; d_call: -; clone_size: -; v_call: TRBV5-1
cdr3_nt: TGCGCCAGCAGCCAGGAGGACAGGCCCGAGGTTGGAGCTTTCTTT; cdr3_aa: CASSQEDRPEVGAFF; j_call: TRBJ1-1; cdr3_length: 15; d_call: TRBD1; clone_size: -; v_call: TRBV4-1
cdr3_nt: TGCGCCAGCAGTGGGGGGGACACTGAAGCTTTCTTT; cdr3_aa: CASSGGDTEAFF; j_call: TRBJ1-1; cdr3_length: 12; d_call: -; clone_size: -; v_call: TRBV5-1
cdr3_nt: TGTGCCAGCAGTCTCAGGGGCAAGTCAGATACGCAGTATTTT; cdr3_aa: CASSLRGKSDTQYF; j_call: TRBJ2-3; cdr3_length: 14; d_call: -; clone_size: -; v_call: TRBV6-5
cdr3_nt: TGTGCCAGCTCCCGTGGGGGACAGTCGAATTCACCCCTCCACTTT; cdr3_aa: CASSRGGQSNSPLHF; j_call: TRBJ1-6; cdr3_length: 15; d_call: TRBD1; clone_size: -; v_call: TRBV18
cdr3_nt: TGTGCCAGCAGCCAGGAGCTTTACTCTGGGGCCAACGTCCTGACTTTC; cdr3_aa: CASSQELYSGANVLTF; j_call: TRBJ2-6; cdr3_length: 16; d_call: -; clone_size: -; v_call: TRBV3-1/TRBV3-2
cdr3_nt: TGTGCCAGCAGCTTGGGGGACAGAACAGATACGCAGTATTTT; cdr3_aa: CASSLGDRTDTQYF; j_call: TRBJ2-3; cdr3_length: 14; d_call: TRBD1; clone_size: -; v_call: TRBV5-6
cdr3_nt: TGTGCCAGCAGCTTAGACAGGTACAGAAAATTCTTC; cdr3_aa: CASSLDRYRKFF; j_call: TRBJ2-1; cdr3_length: 12; d_call: -; clone_size: -; v_call: TRBV11-2
cdr3_nt: TGTGCCTGGAGTCCTCGGACGGGGTTTGGCTACACCTTC; cdr3_aa: CAWSPRTGFGYTF; j_call: TRBJ1-2; cdr3_length: 13; d_call: -; clone_size: -; v_call: TRBV30
cdr3_nt: TGTGCCAGCAGTCCCTGGGCCCCGACAGCGACCACCAATCAGCCCCAGCATTTT; cdr3_aa: CASSPWAPTATTNQPQHF; j_call: TRBJ1-5; cdr3_length: 18; d_call: -; clone_size: -; v_call: TRBV27
cdr3_nt: TGTGCCACCAGCAGAGTAGGGGACAGATCATATGGCTACACCTTC; cdr3_aa: CATSRVGDRSYGYTF; j_call: TRBJ1-2; cdr3_length: 15; d_call: TRBD1; clone_size: -; v_call: TRBV15
cdr3_nt: TGTGCCAGCAGCGGACTAGCGGGAACTAAGACCCAGTACTTC; cdr3_aa: CASSGLAGTKTQYF; j_call: TRBJ2-5; cdr3_length: 14; d_call: TRBD2; clone_size: -; v_call: TRBV7-8
cdr3_nt: TGTGCCAGCTCTCCCCAGTCACAGGCTCGTGGCTACACCTTC; cdr3_aa: CASSPQSQARGYTF; j_call: TRBJ1-2; cdr3_length: 14; d_call: -; clone_size: -; v_call: TRBV18
cdr3_nt: TGTGCCAGTAGTCAAGGGAGGACAGATACGCAGTATTTT; cdr3_aa: CASSQGRTDTQYF; j_call: TRBJ2-3; cdr3_length: 13; d_call: -; clone_size: -; v_call: TRBV19
cdr3_nt: TGTGCCAGCAGCGTAGAAGGGGTGCCCCACTATGGCTACACCTTC; cdr3_aa: CASSVEGVPHYGYTF; j_call: TRBJ1-2; cdr3_length: 15; d_call: -; clone_size: -; v_call: TRBV9
cdr3_nt: TGTGCCAGCAGCTTGCTAAGGGGGCCTCTTAGTTCCTACAATGAGCAGTTCTTC; cdr3_aa: CASSLLRGPLSSYNEQFF; j_call: TRBJ2-1; cdr3_length: 18; d_call: TRBD1; clone_size: -; v_call: TRBV5-5
cdr3_nt: TGTGCCAGCAGCCCCTACGGCTCCGACAGGGTATTTCGCACCGGGGAGCTGTTTTTT; cdr3_aa: CASSPYGSDRVFRTGELFF; j_call: TRBJ2-2; cdr3_length: 19; d_call: TRBD1; clone_size: few; v_call: TRBV5-4
cdr3_nt: TGTGCCAGCTCACCAGTATCGGCAGGGGGGAACACTGAAGCTTTCTTT; cdr3_aa: CASSPVSAGGNTEAFF; j_call: TRBJ1-1; cdr3_length: 16; d_call: TRBD1; clone_size: once; v_call: TRBV18